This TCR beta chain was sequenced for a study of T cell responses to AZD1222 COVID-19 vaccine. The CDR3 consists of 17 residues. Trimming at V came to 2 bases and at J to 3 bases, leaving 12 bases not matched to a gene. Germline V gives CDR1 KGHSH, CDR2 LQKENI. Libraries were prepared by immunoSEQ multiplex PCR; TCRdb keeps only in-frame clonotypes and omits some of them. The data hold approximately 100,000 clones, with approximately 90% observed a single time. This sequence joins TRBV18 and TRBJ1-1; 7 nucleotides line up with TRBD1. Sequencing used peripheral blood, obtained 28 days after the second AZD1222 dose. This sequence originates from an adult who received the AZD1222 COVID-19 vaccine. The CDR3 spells CASSPFPGQREDTEAFF. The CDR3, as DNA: TGTGCCAGCTCACCATTCCCGGGACAGCGAGAGGACACTGAAGCTTTCTTT.